Following are 29 T cell receptor beta chains from one sample sequenced in a study of graft-versus-host responses after intestinal transplantation. The antigens these receptors bind are not known. Assay used: immunoSEQ multiplex PCR; TCRdb lists only in-frame clones, some missing. Altogether 85,000 to 100,000 clones are present, roughly 90% being singletons, with the ten largest covering around 0.1%. The material was unstimulated CD4+ T cells sorted from spleen or lymph node cells, obtained before intestinal transplant. The receptors derive from a human donor who received an intestinal transplant.

The J gene is TRBJ1-1, the V gene TRBV5-5, with no clear D. Trimming stripped 0 bases from V and 6 bases from J, with 6 bases between. Germline V gene data show CDR1 as SGHKS and CDR2 as YYEKEE (reference sequence). This CDR3 comprises 12 residues. The CDR3 spells CASSLVSAEAFF. The CDR3 nucleotides read TGTGCCAGCAGCTTGGTTAGCGCTGAAGCTTTCTTT.

The CDR3 DNA reads as TGCGCCAGCAGCTTGATACAGGGGCCAACTGAAGCTTTCTTT. Translation gives CASSLIQGPTEAFF. The V and J genes are TRBV5-1 and TRBJ1-1, with TRBD1 matching over 7 bases. Germline CDR1 reads SGHRS; CDR2 reads YFSETQ. V shed 1 base, J shed 5 bases, and the junction held 5 bases outside the gene matches. The CDR3 spans 14 residues.

For this clone: At one end the junction does not follow the germline gene, possibly because of a read error. The chain is built from TRBV7-7 and TRBJ2-2; 7 positions agree with TRBD1. The V gene's germline CDR1 is SSHAT and CDR2 FNYEAQ (reference sequence). The length of the CDR3 is 15 residues. The CDR3 sequence is CASTPGQTNTGELFF. DNA of the CDR3: TGTGCTAGCACCCCGGGACAGACAAACACCGGGGAGCTGTTTTTT.

In DNA form, the CDR3 reads TGTGCCAGCAGCTCTACTCCAGGCAGGGTCCCTGAAGCTTTCTTT. This translates into CASSSTPGRVPEAFF. The V call is TRBV5-8, the J call TRBJ1-1; tentative D call: TRBD1 (5 bases). In germline, CDR1 is SGHTS, CDR2 YDEGEE. The CDR3 loop spans 15 amino acids. V was trimmed by 3 bases and J by 6 bases, leaving 18 bases between them.

This sequence joins TRBV2 and TRBJ1-4; D not resolved. Deletions cut 6 bases from V and 11 bases from J, with 16 bases between. CDR1 and CDR2 from the germline V gene are SNHLY and FYNNEI. The CDR3 runs 13 residues. This CDR3 reads CASSALLEFKLFF. The CDR3 bases are TGTGCCAGCAGCGCTCTCTTGGAGTTTAAACTGTTTTTT.

This chain joins TRBV11-3 and TRBJ1-2; D unclear. This CDR3 comprises 16 residues. Looked up from germline, CDR1 is SGHNT and CDR2 is YENEEA. V lost 5 bases and J lost 4, with 20 bases in between. CDR3 region: CASSAGGVGSGYGYTF. The CDR3 nucleotides are TGTGCCAGCAGCGCCGGCGGGGTAGGTTCTGGCTATGGCTACACCTTC.

The chain couples TRBV4-2 to TRBJ2-5; D perhaps matches TRBD2 (5 bases). CDR1 is LGHNA, CDR2 YNFKEQ, per germline. V dropped 1 base and J dropped 3 bases, with 18 bases sitting between them. The CDR3 is made up of 17 amino acids. CDR3 sequence (DNA): TGTGCCAGCAGCCAAGTTCCCAGTCGCTACGGGGAAGAGACCCAGTACTTC. This sequence encodes CASSQVPSRYGEETQYF.

The genes are TRBV2 and TRBJ2-7, with D possibly being TRBD1 (5 bases). Between the trimmed V and J ends, which lost 4 bases and 3 bases, there was a span of 7 bases. This CDR3 has 12 amino acids. The germline gives CDR1 SNHLY, CDR2 FYNNEI. CDR3 nucleotide sequence: TGTGCCAGCAGTGCCGACAGCTACGAGCAGTACTTC. Its translation: CASSADSYEQYF.

The chain couples TRBV6-5 to TRBJ1-6; 9 nucleotides agree with TRBD1. The CDR3 spans 14 residues. Germline lookup yields CDR1 MNHEY and CDR2 SVGAGI. After removal of 0 bases from V and 12 bases from J, the junction contained 3 bases not matched to a gene. CDR3 nucleotides: TGTGCCAGCAGTTACTCGACAGGGGGGGGACCCCTCCACTTT. Amino acid sequence: CASSYSTGGGPLHF.

The chain employs TRBV10-3 and TRBJ2-3; tentative D call: TRBD1 (5 bases). This CDR3 has 13 amino acids. CDR1 and CDR2 (germline): ENHRY, SYGVKD. V lost 6 bases and J lost 7, with 14 bases in between. The CDR3: CAISGPNRNTQYF. CDR3 DNA sequence: TGTGCCATCAGCGGACCGAACAGGAATACGCAGTATTTT.

The J gene is TRBJ2-3, the V gene TRBV7-5; the table's D call of TRBD2 was not tested on the DNA. TRBV7-5 is recorded as a pseudogene. The CDR3 consists of 15 residues. The CDR3, as DNA: TGTGCCAGAAGCTCCCGGGGGATAAACACAGATACGCAGTATTTT. Its protein is CARSSRGINTDTQYF.

This chain uses TRBV7-9 with TRBJ2-1; TRBD2 matches at 8 bases. The CDR3 covers 13 residues. Germline CDR1 and CDR2: SEHNR and FQNEAQ (reference sequence). With V trimmed by 2 bases and J by 8 bases, 2 bases remained unmatched. CDR3 nucleotides: TGTGCCAGCAGCTTACGGGGGGGGGATGAGCAGTTCTTC. Amino acid sequence: CASSLRGGDEQFF.

The chain has TRBV9 and TRBJ2-7, with 14 nucleotides matching TRBD2. Germline V gene lookup returns CDR1 SGDLS and CDR2 YYNGEE. Trimming took 3 bases from V and 6 from J; bases not matched to a gene: 11. The CDR3 loop spans 17 amino acids. CDR3 loop: CASSATIGLAGGSEQYF. In nucleotides, the CDR3 is TGTGCCAGCAGCGCTACCATCGGACTAGCGGGGGGCAGCGAGCAGTACTTC.

The V call is TRBV13, the J call TRBJ2-7; 11 bases line up with TRBD2. Trimming cost V 5 bases and J 5 bases; bases outside gene matches: 8. The CDR3 totals 15 residues. The germline CDR1 and CDR2 sequences are PRHDT and FYEKMQ (reference sequence). CDR3 in DNA: TGTGCCAGCAGCCTCCCGACTAGCGGGGCGAACGAGCAGTACTTC. Amino acid sequence: CASSLPTSGANEQYF.

This chain connects TRBV5-4 to TRBJ2-7; 7 nucleotides align to TRBD1. The CDR3 extends over 14 amino acids. The germline CDR1 and CDR2 sequences are SGHNT and YYREEE (reference sequence). The junction had 5 bases not matched to a gene; V was cut back by 3 bases and J by 2 bases. The chain's CDR3 is CASSSRDSPYEQYF. The CDR3 nucleotides read TGTGCCAGCAGCTCCAGGGACAGTCCCTACGAGCAGTACTTC.

The genes are TRBV7-8 and TRBJ2-3; no reliable D call. V dropped 4 bases and J dropped 0 bases, with 17 bases sitting between them. Germline CDR1 SGHVS, CDR2 FQNEAQ. The CDR3 loop spans 17 amino acids. For the CDR3, the DNA is TGTGCCAGCAGCTCCAGTTGGCGGAGACCTAGCACAGATACGCAGTATTTT. It encodes CASSSSWRRPSTDTQYF.

The chain uses TRBV2 and TRBJ2-1; D not certain. CDR1 SNHLY and CDR2 FYNNEI come from the germline V gene. V lost 6 bases, J lost 7 bases, and 7 bases lay in between. The CDR3 is 11 residues long. The CDR3 reads CASSVENEQFF. CDR3 DNA: TGTGCCAGCAGCGTAGAGAATGAGCAGTTCTTC.

This clone was observed a single time. The chain combines TRBV7-9 with TRBJ1-6; 10 bases are shared with TRBD1. With 6 bases clipped from V and 7 bases from J, the junction kept 3 bases outside the gene matches. This CDR3 has 14 amino acids. Germline V lookup: CDR1 SEHNR, CDR2 FQNEAQ (reference sequence). The CDR3 protein is CASRTGGGNSPLHF. The CDR3 nucleotides read TGTGCCAGCAGGACAGGGGGCGGCAATTCACCCCTCCACTTT.

The chain employs TRBV7-9 and TRBJ1-2; D is uncertain. CDR1 is SEHNR, CDR2 FQNEAQ, per germline (reference sequence). CDR3 size: 14 residues. V was trimmed by 2 bases and J by 5 bases, leaving 12 bases between them. The CDR3 bases are TGTGCCAGCAGCTTATTGGGTTGGGAGTATGGCTACACCTTC. It codes for CASSLLGWEYGYTF. Drawing the rest from reference TRBV7-9 and TRBJ1-2, the complete variable domain is DTGVSQNPRHKITKRGQNVTFRCDPISEHNRLYWYRQTLGQGPEFLTYFQNEAQLEKSRLLSDRFSAERPKGSFSTLEIQRTEQGDSAMYLCASSLLGWEYGYTFGSGTRLTVV.

The chain joins TRBV11-2 to TRBJ1-2, with 9 bases identical to TRBD1. Germline assignment: CDR1 SGHAT and CDR2 FQNNGV. CDR3 length: 12 amino acids. With 4 bases clipped from V and 7 bases from J, the junction kept 1 base outside the gene matches. This chain's CDR3 is CASSWDRAGYTF. CDR3 nucleotides: TGTGCCAGCAGCTGGGACAGGGCTGGCTACACCTTC.

V usage is TRBV2 and J usage is TRBJ1-1; D not resolved. This CDR3 is built from 11 residues. Germline CDR1 SNHLY, CDR2 FYNNEI. With 8 bases removed from V and 3 bases from J, the gap between germline ends came to 7 bases. The CDR3 DNA reads as TGTGCCAGCTTCGGGGACACTGAAGCTTTCTTT. Protein product: CASFGDTEAFF.

The genes are TRBV7-9 and TRBJ2-4, with TRBD1 identical over 8 bases. Losses at the gene ends were 5 bases for V and 6 bases for J; bases not matched to a gene: 6. CDR3 length equals 14 residues. CDR1 SEHNR and CDR2 FQNEAQ come from the germline V gene (reference sequence). The CDR3 region is CASSHGDRLNIQYF. The CDR3, as DNA: TGTGCCAGCAGCCACGGGGACAGGTTAAACATTCAGTACTTC. The full variable domain, completed using reference TRBV7-9 and TRBJ2-4, is DTGVSQNPRHKITKRGQNVTFRCDPISEHNRLYWYRQTLGQGPEFLTYFQNEAQLEKSRLLSDRFSAERPKGSFSTLEIQRTEQGDSAMYLCASSHGDRLNIQYFGAGTRLSVL.

The rearrangement uses TRBV9 and TRBJ2-1; tentatively, D is TRBD2 (6 bases). Trimming removed 3 bases from V and 3 bases from J, with 10 bases in between. CDR3 size: 14 residues. Germline V gene sequence: CDR1 SGDLS, CDR2 YYNGEE. CDR3 amino acids: CASSAGEYYNEQFF. In DNA form, the CDR3 reads TGTGCCAGCAGCGCGGGGGAGTACTACAATGAGCAGTTCTTC.

The chain combines TRBV7-2 with TRBJ1-5, with 7 bases identical to TRBD1. CDR3 length: 15 residues. Germline CDR1 reads SGHTA; CDR2 reads FQGNSA. Losses at the gene ends were 5 bases for V and 5 bases for J; bases not matched to a gene: 9. The CDR3 bases are TGTGCCAGCAGCCCCCGACAGGGATCCTATCAGCCCCAGCATTTT. This gives the protein CASSPRQGSYQPQHF.

This clone has more than one count but fewer than ten. J is TRBJ2-7 and V is TRBV6-5, with 8 bases identical to TRBD2. Germline lookup yields CDR1 MNHEY and CDR2 SVGAGI. Trimming took 4 bases from V and 2 from J; bases not matched to a gene: 7. The CDR3 is 15 amino acids. CDR3 amino acids: CASSSQGLGPYEQYF. CDR3 nucleotide sequence: TGTGCCAGCAGTTCCCAGGGACTAGGACCCTACGAGCAGTACTTC.

V usage is TRBV4-2 and J usage is TRBJ2-7; no firm D call. Per the germline V gene, CDR1 is LGHNA and CDR2 is YNFKEQ. The CDR3 runs to 15 residues. The V gene lost 0 bases and the J gene lost 6 bases, with 15 bases spanning the gap. As DNA, the CDR3 is TGTGCCAGCAGCCAAGAGTCTTATGGCAACCGCGAGCAGTACTTC. The encoded protein is CASSQESYGNREQYF.

V gene TRBV7-2 combines with J gene TRBJ2-2; a possible D gene is TRBD2 (7 bases). V shed 4 bases and J shed 6 bases, with 18 bases lying between them. Germline loops: CDR1 SGHTA, CDR2 FQGNSA. The CDR3 length is 16 residues. CDR3 sequence (DNA): TGTGCCAGCAGCTACGACTCCGGGGGGCGCGCCGGGGAGCTGTTTTTT. Encoded protein: CASSYDSGGRAGELFF.

The rearrangement uses TRBV5-4 and TRBJ2-1; tentative D call: TRBD1 (5 bases). Looked up from germline, CDR1 is SGHNT and CDR2 is YYREEE (reference sequence). V lost 5 bases and J 5 bases, leaving 8 bases between the germline ends. The CDR3 loop spans 12 amino acids. CDR3 residues: CASSSRDNEQFF. For the CDR3, the DNA is TGTGCCAGCAGTAGCAGGGACAATGAGCAGTTCTTC.

The table lists this clone with a count of one. CDR3 region: CASSHDGRTVNSPLHF. The CDR3 bases are TGTGCCAGCAGCCACGATGGGCGGACAGTTAATTCACCCCTCCACTTT. The chain carries TRBV14 and TRBJ1-6; possibly TRBD1 for D (6 bases). Trimming took off 3 bases at V and 6 bases at J, with 15 bases between the two ends. CDR1 is SGHDN and CDR2 is FVKESK in the germline V gene. The length of the CDR3 is 16 residues.